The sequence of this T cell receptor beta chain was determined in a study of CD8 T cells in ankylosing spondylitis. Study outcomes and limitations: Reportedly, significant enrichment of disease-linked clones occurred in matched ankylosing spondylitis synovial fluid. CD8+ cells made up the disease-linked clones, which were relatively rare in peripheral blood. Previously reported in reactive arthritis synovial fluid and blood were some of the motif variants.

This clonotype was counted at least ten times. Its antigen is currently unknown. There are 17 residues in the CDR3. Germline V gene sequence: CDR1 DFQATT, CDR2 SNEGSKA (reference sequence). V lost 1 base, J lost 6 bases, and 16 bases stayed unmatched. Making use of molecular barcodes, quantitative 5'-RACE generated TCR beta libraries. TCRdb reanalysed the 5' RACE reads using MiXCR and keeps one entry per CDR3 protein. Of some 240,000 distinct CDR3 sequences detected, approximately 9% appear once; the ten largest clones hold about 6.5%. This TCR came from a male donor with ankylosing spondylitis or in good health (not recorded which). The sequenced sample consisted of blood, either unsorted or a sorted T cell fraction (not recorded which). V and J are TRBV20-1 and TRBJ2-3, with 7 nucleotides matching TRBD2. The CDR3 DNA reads TGCAGTGCTAGAGGGGGGAGGAGCGGGGTACCGCGGGATACGCAGTATTTT. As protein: CSARGGRSGVPRDTQYF.